One T cell receptor (beta chain) is described in this entry. Original methodology: The authors estimated nucleated cell counts from reference gene primer amplification. Assay used: immunoSEQ multiplex PCR; TCRdb lists only in-frame clones, some missing. V and J calls and clone size come straight from that table; D and trimming were deduced from the DNA. The top ten hold about 10% of the sample, which has 180,000 or so clones, roughly 85% seen once. The sample is drawn from a study of blood T cell repertoires in COVID-19. Overall study context: Specimens from acute and convalescent COVID-19 originated in the United States, Italy and Spain. T cells, B-cell-depleted T cells, or PBMCs provided the cDNA or gDNA that served as material.

The receptor's source is a human donor with active or convalescent COVID-19. The donor label of this sample is uncertain. Sequencing was carried out using peripheral blood.

CDR3 sequence reads: CASSLWPGQGNYGYTF. The CDR3 bases are TGTGCCAGCAGTTTATGGCCGGGACAGGGTAACTATGGCTACACCTTC. This rearrangement joins TRBV27 to TRBJ1-2; 9 bases map to TRBD1. Germline CDR1 reads MNHEY; CDR2 reads SMNVEV (reference sequence). The CDR3 covers 16 residues. J was trimmed by 1 base and V by 1 base; bases with no gene match: 4.